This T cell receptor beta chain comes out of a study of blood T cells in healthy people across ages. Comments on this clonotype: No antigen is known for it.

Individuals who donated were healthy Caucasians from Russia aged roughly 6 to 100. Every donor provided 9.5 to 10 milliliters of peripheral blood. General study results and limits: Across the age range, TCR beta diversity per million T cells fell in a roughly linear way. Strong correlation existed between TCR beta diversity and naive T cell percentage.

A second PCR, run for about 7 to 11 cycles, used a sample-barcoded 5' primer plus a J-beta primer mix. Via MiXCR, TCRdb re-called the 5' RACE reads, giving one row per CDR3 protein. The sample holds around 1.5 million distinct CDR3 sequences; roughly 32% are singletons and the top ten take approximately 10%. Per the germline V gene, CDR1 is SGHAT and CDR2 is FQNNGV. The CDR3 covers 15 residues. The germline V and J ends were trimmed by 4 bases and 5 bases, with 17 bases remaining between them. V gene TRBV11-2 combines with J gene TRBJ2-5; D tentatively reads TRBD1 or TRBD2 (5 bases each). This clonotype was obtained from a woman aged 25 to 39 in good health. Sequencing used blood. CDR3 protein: CASSSGTKGEETQYF. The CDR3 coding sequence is TGTGCCAGCAGCTCCGGGACCAAAGGGGAGGAGACCCAGTACTTC.